Following are 17 T cell receptor beta chains from one sample sequenced in a study of shared clonotypes between healthy human individuals. TCRdb's table, derived via immunoSEQ multiplex PCR, lists solely in-frame clones and lacks some. There are some 2 million clones in the sample; roughly 94% occur only once, and 0.13% lies in the top ten. The sequencing sample was made of naive CD4+ T cells sorted from blood. Subset given: CD45RA+ positively selected. These receptor sequences come from a man between 18 and 29 years old in good health.

This clone was counted only a few times. V is TRBV5-1 and J is TRBJ1-5; D is perhaps TRBD1 (6 bases). The germline V gene has CDR1 SGHRS and CDR2 YFSETQ. This CDR3 region has 16 residues. The germline V and J ends were trimmed by 4 bases and 3 bases, with 17 bases remaining between them. The CDR3 is CASSPGTLPSNQPQHF. CDR3 coding DNA: TGCGCCAGCAGCCCGGGGACACTGCCTTCCAATCAGCCCCAGCATTTT.

The rearrangement joins TRBV10-1 to TRBJ2-2; D unresolved. Trimming cost V 5 bases and J 0 bases, with 7 bases left between them. Germline V CDR1 and CDR2: WNHNN, SYGVQD (reference sequence). This CDR3 region has 14 residues. CDR3 DNA sequence: TGCGCCAGCAGTCCCAGGTCGAACACCGGGGAGCTGTTTTTT. It specifies CASSPRSNTGELFF.

This rearrangement joins TRBV7-2 to TRBJ2-7; TRBD2 aligns across 7 bases. The CDR3 covers 16 residues. Germline CDR1 SGHTA, CDR2 FQGNSA. V shed 2 bases and J 1 base; nucleotides not matched to a gene: 8. CDR3 residues: CASSLNQAGPSYEQYF. For the CDR3, the DNA is TGTGCCAGCAGCTTAAACCAAGCGGGGCCTTCCTACGAGCAGTACTTC.

The rearrangement links TRBV6-5 to TRBJ1-2; 9 positions match TRBD1. Germline V gene sequence: CDR1 MNHEY, CDR2 SVGAGI. CDR3 length equals 14 residues. The J segment lost 4 bases and the V segment lost 5 bases, leaving 5 bases of the junction unmatched. The DNA of the CDR3 is TGTGCCAGCAGTGCCCAGACAGGGGGCTATGGCTACACCTTC. Amino acid sequence: CASSAQTGGYGYTF.

V is TRBV28 and J is TRBJ2-5; D call uncertain. The germline V gene has CDR1 MDHEN and CDR2 SYDVKM. V was cut by 5 bases and J by 5 bases, with 9 bases left in between. CDR3 length equals 12 residues. The CDR3 region has the DNA TGTGCCAGCAGTAAAACCTGGGAGACCCAGTACTTC. Encoded protein: CASSKTWETQYF.

V usage is TRBV7-3 and J usage is TRBJ1-2; D unclear. Germline V gene data show CDR1 as SGHTA and CDR2 as FQGTGA. The CDR3 sequence is 19 residues long. V lost 4 bases and J lost 1, with 25 bases in between. Here the CDR3 DNA reads TGTGCCAGCAGCTATAAAGATACCAAGCTGGGTTTGATTAACTATGGCTACACCTTC. Amino acid sequence: CASSYKDTKLGLINYGYTF. Full variable domain (remainder filled in from reference TRBV7-3 and TRBJ1-2): GAGVSQTPSNKVTEKGKYVELRCDPISGHTALYWYRQSLGQGPEFLIYFQGTGAADDSGLPNDRFFAVRPEGSVSTLKIQRTERGDSAVYLCASSYKDTKLGLINYGYTFGSGTRLTVV.

The V and J genes are TRBV5-4 and TRBJ2-5; TRBD1 is a possible D gene (6 bases). The germline V gene has CDR1 SGHNT and CDR2 YYREEE (reference sequence). V lost 4 bases, J lost 0 bases, and 10 bases lay in between. The CDR3 runs to 14 residues. The DNA for the CDR3 is TGTGCCAGCAGCCGGGACATCCACCAAGAGACCCAGTACTTC. This sequence encodes CASSRDIHQETQYF.

The chain combines TRBV11-2 with TRBJ2-2; D is unresolved. V was pared by 1 base and J by 8 bases, with 17 bases between. Germline V gene data show CDR1 as SGHAT and CDR2 as FQNNGV. The CDR3 runs to 16 residues. This CDR3 is CASSLVLANNLGELFF. For the CDR3, the DNA is TGTGCCAGCAGCTTAGTTTTAGCAAACAATTTAGGGGAGCTGTTTTTT.

The V call is TRBV5-4, the J call TRBJ2-6; TRBD1 matches 11 bases. The CDR3 contains 18 residues. V lost 2 bases and J lost 5; bases outside the gene matches: 9. Looked up from germline, CDR1 is SGHNT and CDR2 is YYREEE (reference sequence). CDR3 region: CASSFYGQGAVRANVLTF. CDR3 coding DNA: TGTGCCAGCAGCTTCTATGGACAGGGGGCGGTGAGGGCCAACGTCCTGACTTTC.

On this clone: Other DNA sequences from this sample encode an identical CDR3 as well. The chain employs TRBV30 and TRBJ2-5; weak D call: TRBD1 (6 bases). Germline CDR1 is GTSNPN and CDR2 is SVGIG (reference sequence). Trimming left V 0 bases short and J 2 bases short, with 10 bases between. The CDR3 contains 14 residues. The CDR3 bases are TGTGCCTGGAGTGTACGAGGGGGTCAAGAGACCCAGTACTTC. Its protein product is CAWSVRGGQETQYF.

The V and J genes are TRBV5-1 and TRBJ2-5, with D possibly being TRBD2 (5 bases). This CDR3 has 14 residues. Germline V gene lookup returns CDR1 SGHRS and CDR2 YFSETQ. The germline V and J ends were trimmed by 4 bases and 2 bases, with 12 bases remaining between them. The CDR3 reads CASSPTGLQETQYF. The CDR3 nucleotides read TGCGCCAGCAGCCCTACGGGATTACAAGAGACCCAGTACTTC.

The rearrangement joins TRBV9 to TRBJ2-5; 7 bases are a match to TRBD1. V was clipped by 6 bases and J by 3 bases; unmatched bases: 5. There are 13 residues in the CDR3. CDR1 and CDR2 from the germline V gene are SGDLS and YYNGEE. CDR3 sequence (DNA): TGTGCCAGCACCCGACAGGGAGAAGAGACCCAGTACTTC. Amino acids: CASTRQGEETQYF.

This rearrangement joins TRBV5-1 to TRBJ1-6; TRBD1 aligns across 10 bases. The CDR3 runs to 15 residues. Germline lookup yields CDR1 SGHRS and CDR2 YFSETQ. V trimming: 6 bases; J trimming: 9 bases; junction bases outside the gene matches: 9. For the CDR3, the DNA is TGCGCCAGCACCTTATCGACAGGGGGCTCTTCACCCCTCCACTTT. This encodes CASTLSTGGSSPLHF.

The chain is built from TRBV27 and TRBJ2-5, with 9 bases matching TRBD1. The CDR3 extends over 16 amino acids. Germline assignment: CDR1 MNHEY and CDR2 SMNVEV (reference sequence). V dropped 4 bases and J dropped 1; count of bases not matched to a gene: 7. The CDR3 sequence: CASSSYGQGPQETQYF. CDR3 sequence (DNA): TGTGCCAGCAGTTCTTACGGACAGGGGCCCCAAGAGACCCAGTACTTC.

This clone was seen only once. J is TRBJ2-1 and V is TRBV5-1, with TRBD1 identical over 7 bases. The CDR3 is 19 amino acids. CDR1 is SGHRS and CDR2 is YFSETQ in the germline V gene. After removal of 1 base from V and 7 bases from J, the junction contained 20 bases not matched to a gene. CDR3 in DNA: TGCGCCAGCAGCTTGCGAGGGACAGTACCGTCGCGCAGCAAAAATGAGCAGTTCTTC. Translation gives CASSLRGTVPSRSKNEQFF.

V and J are TRBV5-1 and TRBJ2-7, with 10 bases matching TRBD2. The CDR3 consists of 16 residues. Trimming cost V 4 bases and J 0 bases; bases outside gene matches: 7. The V gene's germline CDR1 is SGHRS and CDR2 YFSETQ. CDR3 sequence (DNA): TGCGCCAGCAGCACCCGGACTAGCGGATCCTCCTACGAGCAGTACTTC. This sequence encodes CASSTRTSGSSYEQYF.

V usage is TRBV7-9 and J usage is TRBJ2-3, with D unclear. The germline V gene has CDR1 SEHNR and CDR2 FQNEAQ (reference sequence). V gave up 5 bases and J gave up 2 bases, with 14 bases separating them. The CDR3 consists of 15 residues. The CDR3 bases are TGTGCCAGCAGCCGCAACACGGACGTCACAGATACGCAGTATTTT. It codes for CASSRNTDVTDTQYF.